The present T cell receptor (beta chain) was sequenced within a study of radiotherapy plus CTLA-4 blockade in lung cancer. In the study overall: Of the patients, roughly 20% showed objective responses and more than 30% attained disease control. Points from the study as a whole: TCR clones from tumors expanded in blood after radiotherapy plus ipilimumab.

Sequencing was performed with immunoSEQ multiplex PCR; in TCRdb, only in-frame clones are kept and a portion is missing. The sample has roughly 54,000 clones; 65% to 85% are singletons. The CDR3 spans 13 residues. Germline assignment: CDR1 SGHRS and CDR2 YFSETQ. V gave up 0 bases and J gave up 1 base, with 4 bases separating them. Regarding this clone: The target antigen is unknown.

The input for sequencing was peripheral blood, taken from a patient treated with radiotherapy plus ipilimumab. The gene calls are TRBV5-1 and TRBJ2-5, with D unclear. This clonotype originated in a human donor with non-small cell lung cancer who had a partial response to radiotherapy plus ipilimumab. The CDR3 region has the DNA TGCGCCAGCAGCTTGGACAGCCAAGAGACCCAGTACTTC. It yields the protein CASSLDSQETQYF.